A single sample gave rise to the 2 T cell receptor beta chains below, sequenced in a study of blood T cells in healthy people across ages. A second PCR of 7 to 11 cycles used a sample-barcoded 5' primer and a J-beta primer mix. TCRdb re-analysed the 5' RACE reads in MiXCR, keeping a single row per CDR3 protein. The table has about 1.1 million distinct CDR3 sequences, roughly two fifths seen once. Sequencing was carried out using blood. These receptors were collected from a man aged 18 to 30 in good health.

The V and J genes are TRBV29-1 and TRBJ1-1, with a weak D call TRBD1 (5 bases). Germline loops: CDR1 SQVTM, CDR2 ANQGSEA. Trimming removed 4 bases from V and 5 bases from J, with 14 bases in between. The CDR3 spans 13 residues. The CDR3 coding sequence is TGCAGCGTTGGAATACAGGCGAAGACTGAAGCTTTCTTT. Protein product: CSVGIQAKTEAFF.

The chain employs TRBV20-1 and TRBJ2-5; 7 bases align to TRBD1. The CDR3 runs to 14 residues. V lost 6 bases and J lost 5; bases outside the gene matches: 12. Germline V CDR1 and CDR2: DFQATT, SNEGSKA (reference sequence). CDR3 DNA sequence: TGCAGTGCCACATCCGACAGGGCAGGCGAGACCCAGTACTTC. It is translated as CSATSDRAGETQYF.